A selection of T cell receptor beta chains follows, all from one sample in a study of blood T cell repertoires in COVID-19. TCRdb's copy holds only in-frame clones and misses some; the assay was immunoSEQ multiplex PCR. In the table there are 200,000 to 250,000 clones, 70% to 90% of which are singletons. The sample taken for sequencing was peripheral blood. The receptors shown here come from a man aged 50 to 60 with acute or convalescent COVID-19. Both conserved end residues are part of each CDR3. The order of the fields is J gene, V gene, D gene, clone size, CDR3 DNA, CDR3 protein. A D gene is named only where the DNA matches it firmly. Part of the rows lack a size; the others show once, few, many or a class for expanded clones.

j_gene: TRBJ1-1
v_gene: TRBV6-5
d_gene: NA
abundance: NA
CDR3nt: TGTGCCAGCAGTACGCAGGAGAACACTGAAGCTTTCTTT
CDR3aa: CASSTQENTEAFF

j_gene: TRBJ1-1
v_gene: TRBV18
d_gene: NA
abundance: NA
CDR3nt: TGTGCCAGCTCACCATCGGTCGGACAGATGAACACTGAAGCTTTCTTT
CDR3aa: CASSPSVGQMNTEAFF

j_gene: TRBJ2-7
v_gene: TRBV4-1
d_gene: TRBD1
abundance: NA
CDR3nt: TGCGCCAGCAGCCAAGATTTAGGGACAGGGGGTCACGAGCAGTACTTC
CDR3aa: CASSQDLGTGGHEQYF

j_gene: TRBJ1-2
v_gene: TRBV30
d_gene: TRBD1
abundance: NA
CDR3nt: TGTGCCTGGAGTCAAGACAGGGTGAGATATGGCTACACCTTC
CDR3aa: CAWSQDRVRYGYTF

j_gene: TRBJ1-2
v_gene: TRBV29-1
d_gene: TRBD1
abundance: NA
CDR3nt: TGCAGCGTTAGGACAGGAAACGGCTACACCTTC
CDR3aa: CSVRTGNGYTF

j_gene: TRBJ2-7
v_gene: TRBV15
d_gene: NA
abundance: NA
CDR3nt: TGTGCCACCAGCAGAGCTAGGGAGCAGTACTTC
CDR3aa: CATSRAREQYF

j_gene: TRBJ2-1
v_gene: TRBV11-2
d_gene: TRBD2
abundance: NA
CDR3nt: TGTGCCAGCAGCTTCGGACTAGCGGGGGGCGGCAATGAGCAGTTCTTC
CDR3aa: CASSFGLAGGGNEQFF

j_gene: TRBJ1-6
v_gene: TRBV3-1/TRBV3-2
d_gene: TRBD1
abundance: NA
CDR3nt: TGTGCCAGCAGCCAAGGACAGGGGGCTGTTTCACCCCTCCACTTT
CDR3aa: CASSQGQGAVSPLHF

j_gene: TRBJ2-5
v_gene: TRBV7-9
d_gene: NA
abundance: once
CDR3nt: TGTGCCAGCAGCTTAGTTGGGGGCGCTGGTGGAGAGACCCAGTACTTC
CDR3aa: CASSLVGGAGGETQYF

j_gene: TRBJ2-1
v_gene: TRBV7-9
d_gene: NA
abundance: NA
CDR3nt: TGTGCCAGCAGCCCGATGGGGGCAGGGGAGCAGTTCTTC
CDR3aa: CASSPMGAGEQFF

j_gene: TRBJ1-4
v_gene: TRBV19
d_gene: NA
abundance: NA
CDR3nt: TGTGCCAGTAGTATGGTATCGGCAGGGGATGAAAAACTGTTTTTT
CDR3aa: CASSMVSAGDEKLFF

j_gene: TRBJ1-1
v_gene: TRBV7-3
d_gene: NA
abundance: once
CDR3nt: TGTGCCAGCAGCCGCGAACGGGGAAACACTGAAGCTTTCTTT
CDR3aa: CASSRERGNTEAFF

j_gene: TRBJ1-5
v_gene: TRBV7-2
d_gene: NA
abundance: NA
CDR3nt: TGTGCCAGCAGCCTAGGGGGGACAAGCAATCAGCCCCAGCATTTT
CDR3aa: CASSLGGTSNQPQHF

j_gene: TRBJ1-4
v_gene: TRBV18
d_gene: TRBD1
abundance: NA
CDR3nt: TGTGCCAGCTCACCCCCGGGACAGGGAAATGAAAAACTGTTTTTT
CDR3aa: CASSPPGQGNEKLFF

j_gene: TRBJ2-7
v_gene: TRBV7-2
d_gene: TRBD2
abundance: NA
CDR3nt: TGTGCCAGCAGCTTAGGGGGGACTAGCGGCTCCTACGAGCAGTACTTC
CDR3aa: CASSLGGTSGSYEQYF

j_gene: TRBJ2-1
v_gene: TRBV7-2
d_gene: TRBD2
abundance: NA
CDR3nt: TGTGCCAGCAGCTTAGATGCCAGCGGGGGCCGACGGGAGCAGTTCTTC
CDR3aa: CASSLDASGGRREQFF

j_gene: TRBJ2-3
v_gene: TRBV6-5
d_gene: TRBD2
abundance: NA
CDR3nt: TGTGCCAGCAGTCCAGCGGGGGGCCTCACAGATACGCAGTATTTT
CDR3aa: CASSPAGGLTDTQYF

j_gene: TRBJ2-1
v_gene: TRBV7-9
d_gene: TRBD2
abundance: NA
CDR3nt: TGTGCCAGCAGCCAGACTAGCGGGGGGGCTTATCCCTACAATGAGCAGTTCTTC
CDR3aa: CASSQTSGGAYPYNEQFF

j_gene: TRBJ2-1
v_gene: TRBV11-1
d_gene: TRBD1
abundance: NA
CDR3nt: TGTGCCAGCAGGTATACCACAGGGGCCCGGGACAATGAGCAGTTCTTC
CDR3aa: CASRYTTGARDNEQFF

j_gene: TRBJ1-5
v_gene: TRBV5-5
d_gene: NA
abundance: NA
CDR3nt: TGTGCCAGCAGCGCCTCTGGCCAGTCAAATCAGCCCCAGCATTTT
CDR3aa: CASSASGQSNQPQHF

j_gene: TRBJ2-1
v_gene: TRBV6-1
d_gene: NA
abundance: NA
CDR3nt: TGTGCCAGCAGTGATGACCCCTTCGGGTACAATGAGCAGTTCTTC
CDR3aa: CASSDDPFGYNEQFF

j_gene: TRBJ1-5
v_gene: TRBV11-3
d_gene: TRBD1
abundance: NA
CDR3nt: TGTGCCAGCAGCTTAGATATCGACAGGGTGAGCAATCAGCCCCAGCATTTT
CDR3aa: CASSLDIDRVSNQPQHF

j_gene: TRBJ1-2
v_gene: TRBV19
d_gene: TRBD1
abundance: NA
CDR3nt: TGTGCCAGTAGTATACCGGGACAGCCGCCGTACTATGGCTACACCTTC
CDR3aa: CASSIPGQPPYYGYTF

j_gene: TRBJ1-5
v_gene: TRBV19
d_gene: NA
abundance: NA
CDR3nt: TGTGCCACCCGGACAGTCAATCAGCCCCAGCATTTT
CDR3aa: CATRTVNQPQHF

j_gene: TRBJ1-3
v_gene: TRBV27
d_gene: NA
abundance: NA
CDR3nt: TGTGCCAGCAGGGCACCCGGGACTGTCGGAAACACCATATATTTT
CDR3aa: CASRAPGTVGNTIYF

j_gene: TRBJ2-3
v_gene: TRBV10-1
d_gene: NA
abundance: NA
CDR3nt: TGCGCCAGCAGTGACCCTGGGGCAGGGTGGGATACGCAGTATTTT
CDR3aa: CASSDPGAGWDTQYF

j_gene: TRBJ1-2
v_gene: TRBV6-5
d_gene: NA
abundance: NA
CDR3nt: TGTGCCAGCAGTTACCAGGGAGGGCCTCTCTATGGCTACACCTTC
CDR3aa: CASSYQGGPLYGYTF

j_gene: TRBJ2-2
v_gene: TRBV5-1
d_gene: NA
abundance: NA
CDR3nt: TGCGCCAGCTCACTCCGGGGGAGCAGGGACGGGGAGCTGTTTTTT
CDR3aa: CASSLRGSRDGELFF

j_gene: TRBJ1-4
v_gene: TRBV6-1
d_gene: NA
abundance: NA
CDR3nt: TGTGCCAGCAGTGAACGGGGAGGAGGGCGAGTCACTAATGAAAAACTGTTTTTT
CDR3aa: CASSERGGGRVTNEKLFF

j_gene: TRBJ1-5
v_gene: TRBV5-5
d_gene: TRBD1
abundance: NA
CDR3nt: TGTGCCAGCAGCTTGGAAGTGGACAGGCGGCCCCAGCATTTT
CDR3aa: CASSLEVDRRPQHF

j_gene: TRBJ1-1
v_gene: TRBV18
d_gene: NA
abundance: NA
CDR3nt: TGTGCCAGCTCACCACTTGGGGCGCGCACTGAAGCTTTCTTT
CDR3aa: CASSPLGARTEAFF

j_gene: TRBJ2-3
v_gene: TRBV9
d_gene: NA
abundance: NA
CDR3nt: TGTGCCAGCAGCGTTCTAGGCCTGCCAAGCACAGATACGCAGTATTTT
CDR3aa: CASSVLGLPSTDTQYF

j_gene: TRBJ2-5
v_gene: TRBV6-6
d_gene: TRBD2
abundance: NA
CDR3nt: TGTGCCAGCAGCCCGCTCGCGGGGGGGCCTAGGCAGACCCAGTACTTC
CDR3aa: CASSPLAGGPRQTQYF

j_gene: TRBJ2-3
v_gene: TRBV5-1
d_gene: TRBD2
abundance: NA
CDR3nt: TGCGCCAGCAGCGCATTAGCGGGGGCCCAGACAGATACGCAGTATTTT
CDR3aa: CASSALAGAQTDTQYF

j_gene: TRBJ1-5
v_gene: TRBV7-2
d_gene: TRBD1
abundance: NA
CDR3nt: TGTGCCAGCAGTCCGGACAGGGTAGCAAATCAGCCCCAGCATTTT
CDR3aa: CASSPDRVANQPQHF

j_gene: TRBJ2-1
v_gene: TRBV19
d_gene: TRBD2
abundance: once
CDR3nt: TGTGCCAGTAGCGTATTTGGCGGGGGGGCCAATGAGCAGTTCTTC
CDR3aa: CASSVFGGGANEQFF

j_gene: TRBJ2-7
v_gene: TRBV10-3
d_gene: NA
abundance: NA
CDR3nt: TGTGCCATCAGTGGCCCAGGAGGGGATGTTTCCTACGAGCAGTACTTC
CDR3aa: CAISGPGGDVSYEQYF

j_gene: TRBJ2-7
v_gene: TRBV6-1
d_gene: NA
abundance: NA
CDR3nt: TGTGCCAGCAGTGACCAACGACACTCCCTGGGGACACGCTCCTACGAGCAGTACTTC
CDR3aa: CASSDQRHSLGTRSYEQYF

j_gene: TRBJ1-1
v_gene: TRBV6-5
d_gene: NA
abundance: few
CDR3nt: TGTGCCAGCAGTTCCCCAGCGGCGGGCACTGAAGCTTTCTTT
CDR3aa: CASSSPAAGTEAFF

j_gene: TRBJ2-2
v_gene: TRBV5-8
d_gene: TRBD1
abundance: NA
CDR3nt: TGTGCCAGCAGCTTGGATTTAGGGCAGGGGGCCGGGGAGCTGTTTTTT
CDR3aa: CASSLDLGQGAGELFF

j_gene: TRBJ1-5
v_gene: TRBV20-1
d_gene: TRBD1
abundance: NA
CDR3nt: TGCAGTGCTAGTCTCCGACAGGGTAAACAGCCCCAGCATTTT
CDR3aa: CSASLRQGKQPQHF

j_gene: TRBJ2-7
v_gene: TRBV6-6
d_gene: TRBD2
abundance: NA
CDR3nt: TGTGCCAGCAGCCAGACCAGCGGGGGCTCCTACGAGCAGTACTTC
CDR3aa: CASSQTSGGSYEQYF

j_gene: TRBJ1-2
v_gene: TRBV2
d_gene: NA
abundance: NA
CDR3nt: TGTGCCAGCAGTGCCCCGCCTAGGTGGGGGCGTGGGAATGGCTACACCTTC
CDR3aa: CASSAPPRWGRGNGYTF